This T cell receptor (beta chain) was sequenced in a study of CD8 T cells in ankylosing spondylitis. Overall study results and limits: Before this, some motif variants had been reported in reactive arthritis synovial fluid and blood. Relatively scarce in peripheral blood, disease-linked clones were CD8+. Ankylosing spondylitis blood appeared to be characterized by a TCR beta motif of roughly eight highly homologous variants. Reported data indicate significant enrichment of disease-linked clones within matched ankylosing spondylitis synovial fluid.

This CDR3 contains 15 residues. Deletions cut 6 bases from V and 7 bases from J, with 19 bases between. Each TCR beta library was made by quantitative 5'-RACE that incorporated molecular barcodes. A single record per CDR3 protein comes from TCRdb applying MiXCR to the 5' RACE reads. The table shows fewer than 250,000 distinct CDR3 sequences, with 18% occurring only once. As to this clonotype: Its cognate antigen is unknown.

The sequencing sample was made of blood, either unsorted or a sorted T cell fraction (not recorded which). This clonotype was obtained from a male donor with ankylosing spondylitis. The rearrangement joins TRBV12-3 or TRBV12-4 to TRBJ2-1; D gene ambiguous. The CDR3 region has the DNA TGTGCCAGCAGAATTTCCCCCCAGTTCCGTAATGAGCAGTTCTTC. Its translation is CASRISPQFRNEQFF.